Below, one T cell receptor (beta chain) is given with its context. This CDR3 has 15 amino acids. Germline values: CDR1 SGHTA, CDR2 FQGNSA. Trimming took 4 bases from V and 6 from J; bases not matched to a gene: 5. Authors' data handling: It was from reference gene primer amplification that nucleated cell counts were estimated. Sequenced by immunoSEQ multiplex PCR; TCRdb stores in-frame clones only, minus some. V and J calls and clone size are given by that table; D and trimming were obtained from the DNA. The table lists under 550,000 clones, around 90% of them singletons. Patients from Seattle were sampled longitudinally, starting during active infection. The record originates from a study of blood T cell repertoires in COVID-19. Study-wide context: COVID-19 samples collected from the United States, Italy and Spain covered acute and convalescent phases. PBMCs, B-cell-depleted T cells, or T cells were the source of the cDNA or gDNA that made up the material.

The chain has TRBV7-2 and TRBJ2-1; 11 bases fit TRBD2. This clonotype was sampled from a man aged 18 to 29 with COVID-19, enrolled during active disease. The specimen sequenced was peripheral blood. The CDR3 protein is CASSSISGGANEQFF. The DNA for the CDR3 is TGTGCCAGCAGCTCCATTAGCGGGGGGGCCAATGAGCAGTTCTTC.